Shown below are 30 T cell receptor beta chains from a single sample sequenced in a study of T-cell reconstitution after alpha-beta-depleted transplantation in children. The TCRbeta library was prepared with unique molecular identifiers. TCRdb re-called the PCR reads with MiXCR, one entry per CDR3 protein. The repertoire holds 380,000 or so distinct CDR3 sequences, with more than 10% as singletons. The input for sequencing was PBMCs, taken from the stem cell graft. All receptors come from a human donor who donated a stem cell graft to a child with Fanconi anemia.

This clonotype was seen a few times. A much larger clone lies one base from this, so it may be a read error. This chain links TRBV20-1 with TRBJ1-2; D remains ambiguous. The V end was cut by 0 bases, the J end by 4 bases, with 9 bases between. Germline V gene data show CDR1 as DFQATT and CDR2 as SNEGSKA (reference sequence). The CDR3 loop spans 13 amino acids. The CDR3 DNA follows: TGCAGTGCTAGAGATTCGGTGGTCTATGGCTACACCTTC. It is translated as CSARDSVVYGYTF.

Only a few counts were recorded for this clonotype. This chain links TRBV19 with TRBJ1-1, with no clear D. Trimming left V 4 bases short and J 2 bases short, with 8 bases between. The V gene's germline CDR1 is LNHDA and CDR2 SQIVND (reference sequence). The CDR3 length is 13 residues. The CDR3 sequence: CASSTTRNTEAFF. In DNA, the CDR3 is TGTGCCAGTAGTACGACGCGAAACACTGAAGCTTTCTTT.

In this sample, this clonotype turned up many times. The rearrangement links TRBV7-9 to TRBJ1-1; D unclear. The length of the CDR3 is 13 residues. V dropped 8 bases and J dropped 0 bases, with 10 bases sitting between them. CDR1 is SEHNR, CDR2 FQNEAQ, per germline (reference sequence). CDR3 nucleotide sequence: TGTGCCAGCGGCCAAAATATGAACACTGAAGCTTTCTTT. This sequence encodes CASGQNMNTEAFF. The complete variable domain, with remaining parts taken from reference TRBV7-9 and TRBJ1-1, reads DTGVSQNPRHKITKRGQNVTFRCDPISEHNRLYWYRQTLGQGPEFLTYFQNEAQLEKSRLLSDRFSAERPKGSFSTLEIQRTEQGDSAMYLCASGQNMNTEAFFGQGTRLTVV.

This clonotype was counted only a few times. The rearrangement links TRBV2 to TRBJ2-7; TRBD1 is a possible D gene (5 bases). Germline V gene sequence: CDR1 SNHLY, CDR2 FYNNEI. Trimming removed 4 bases at V and 6 bases at J, with 13 bases between. The CDR3 contains 13 residues. Here the CDR3 reads CASSGLQGGEQYV. For the CDR3, the DNA is TGTGCCAGCAGTGGTCTGCAGGGTGGCGAGCAGTACGTC.

The rearrangement links TRBV12-3 or TRBV12-4 to TRBJ1-5; no clear D gene. V lost 1 base and J lost 6, with 13 bases in between. The CDR3 has 15 residues. CDR3 nucleotides: TGTGCCAGCAGTTTAGGGATTTCGATGCTTCAGCCCCAGCATTTT. This encodes CASSLGISMLQPQHF.

This clonotype has just a few counts. This chain uses TRBV7-8 with TRBJ1-4; D perhaps matches TRBD1 (6 bases). Trimming took 2 bases from V and 7 from J, leaving 11 bases between them. Germline loops: CDR1 SGHVS, CDR2 FQNEAQ. The CDR3 spans 14 residues. The CDR3 loop is CASSLMRGGEKLFF. As DNA, the CDR3 is TGTGCCAGCAGCTTAATGAGGGGGGGTGAAAAACTGTTTTTT.

The chain is built from TRBV7-6 and TRBJ2-2; D might be TRBD2 (5 bases). The CDR3 length is 12 residues. V lost 11 bases and J 1 base, leaving 8 bases between the germline ends. CDR1 and CDR2 from the germline V gene are SGHVS and FNYEAQ. The CDR3, as DNA: TGTGCCTCCGAGGGGAACACCGGGGAGCTGTTTTTT. This sequence encodes CASEGNTGELFF.

This clonotype was recorded at least ten times. The CDR3 nucleotides are TGTGCCACCAGCAGAGATGTTAGCAATCAGCCCCAGCATTTT. Protein: CATSRDVSNQPQHF. The chain uses TRBV15 and TRBJ1-5; D remains ambiguous. In germline, CDR1 is LNHNV, CDR2 YYDKDF (reference sequence). The CDR3 covers 14 residues. V was pared by 0 bases and J by 0 bases, with 3 bases between.

This clonotype was seen many times. One junction end does not reproduce the germline sequence, and a read error may be involved. V and J are TRBV20-1 and TRBJ2-3; D may be TRBD1 or TRBD2 (6 bases each). CDR3 size: 16 residues. CDR1 DFQATT and CDR2 SNEGSKA come from the germline V gene (reference sequence). CDR3 DNA: TGCAGTGCTGGAGATCTTGGGGGGCCTAGCACAGATACGCAGTATTTT. Translation gives CSAGDLGGPSTDTQYF.

In this sample, this clonotype turned up a few times. Germline and junction disagree at one end, which may indicate a read error. The chain carries TRBV30 and TRBJ1-1; the D gene is possibly TRBD1 (6 bases). Germline V gives CDR1 GTSNPN, CDR2 SVGIG (reference sequence). The CDR3 has 16 amino acids. CDR3 bases: TGTGCCTGGGGTCCCCTGGGGGGGGCAATGAATACTGAAGCTTTCTTT. This encodes CAWGPLGGAMNTEAFF.

The chain is built from TRBV7-9 and TRBJ2-2; 7 bases fit TRBD1. Germline V CDR1 and CDR2: SEHNR, FQNEAQ (reference sequence). CDR3 size: 15 residues. V lost 7 bases to trimming and J lost 1 base; unmatched junction nucleotides: 6. The CDR3 sequence: CASKTTGLNTGELFF. Here the CDR3 DNA reads TGTGCCAGCAAAACGACAGGGCTGAACACCGGGGAGCTGTTTTTT.

The genes are TRBV5-1 and TRBJ1-2; possibly TRBD1 for D (6 bases). V was pared by 2 bases and J by 2 bases, with 10 bases between. This CDR3 contains 14 residues. Germline V gives CDR1 SGHRS, CDR2 YFSETQ. The CDR3 DNA reads as TGCGCCAGCAGCTTAACAGGGCCCAACTATGGCTACACCTTC. Its protein is CASSLTGPNYGYTF.

V gene TRBV12-3 or TRBV12-4 combines with J gene TRBJ1-2; D ambiguous. CDR3 size: 12 residues. The V gene lost 3 bases and the J gene lost 7 bases, with 9 bases spanning the gap. CDR3 loop: CASSFLPGGYTF. CDR3 bases: TGTGCCAGCAGTTTTCTACCCGGTGGCTACACCTTC.

This clonotype was seen many times. The rearrangement joins TRBV5-1 to TRBJ1-2, with D unresolved. V was pared by 0 bases and J by 6 bases, with 12 bases between. The length of the CDR3 is 14 residues. CDR1 SGHRS and CDR2 YFSETQ come from the germline V gene. The CDR3 DNA is TGCGCCAGCAGCTTGGCCTCGGGCGAGGATGGCTACACCTTC. Translation: CASSLASGEDGYTF.

This clonotype has a handful of counts. The V gene is TRBV7-9, the J gene TRBJ2-7; D assignment may be TRBD1 or TRBD2 (5 bases each). Trimming shortened V by 5 bases and J by 3 bases, and 8 bases separated the two germline ends. The CDR3 length is 12 residues. In germline, CDR1 is SEHNR, CDR2 FQNEAQ (reference sequence). The CDR3 DNA reads as TGTGCCAGCAGCCGGGACGACTACGAGCAGTACGTC. It translates to CASSRDDYEQYV.

This clonotype was detected a few times. The chain employs TRBV15 and TRBJ2-3, with 14 bases fitting TRBD2. CDR1 and CDR2 from the germline V gene are LNHNV and YYDKDF (reference sequence). This CDR3 is built from 16 residues. V lost 5 bases and J lost 3; bases outside the gene matches: 4. CDR3 nucleotides: TGTGCCACCAGCCTGGGACTAGCGGGGGTAACAGATACGCAGTATTTT. It translates to CATSLGLAGVTDTQYF. Full variable domain (missing parts from reference TRBV15 and TRBJ2-3): DAMVIQNPRYQVTQFGKPVTLSCSQTLNHNVMYWYQQKSSQAPKLLFHYYDKDFNNEADTPDNFQSRRPNTSFCFLDIRSPGLGDTAMYLCATSLGLAGVTDTQYFGPGTRLTVL.

This clonotype was seen repeatedly, ten times or more. The rearrangement uses TRBV10-3 and TRBJ2-1; no reliable D call. With 6 bases removed from V and 0 bases from J, the gap between germline ends came to 12 bases. The CDR3 is made up of 15 amino acids. The germline V gene has CDR1 ENHRY and CDR2 SYGVKD. CDR3: CAIREHTSSYNEQFF. CDR3 DNA: TGTGCCATCAGGGAACACACGAGCTCCTACAATGAGCAGTTCTTC.

V usage is TRBV6-1 and J usage is TRBJ2-3; 7 bases match TRBD1. The CDR3 spans 15 residues. Germline CDR1 is MNHNS and CDR2 is SASEGT. The V and J ends lost 8 bases and 1 base, in that order; junction bases with no gene match: 9. The CDR3, as DNA: TGTGCCAGCGGGTCGACAGGGTGGGGCACAGATACGCAGTATTTT. This sequence encodes CASGSTGWGTDTQYF.

This clonotype was seen ten or more times. The V call is TRBV27, the J call TRBJ1-4; TRBD1 might be the D (6 bases). The CDR3 is 16 residues long. Germline loops: CDR1 MNHEY, CDR2 SMNVEV (reference sequence). The germline V and J ends were trimmed by 6 bases and 0 bases, with 14 bases remaining between them. CDR3 loop: CASRSHQGSTNEKLFF. The CDR3 nucleotides are TGTGCCAGCAGATCCCATCAGGGGTCAACTAATGAAAAACTGTTTTTT.

A remark on this clonotype: A read error may explain this, as a much larger clone is one base away. The chain combines TRBV6-2 or TRBV6-3 with TRBJ2-3; TRBD2 agrees at 10 bases. CDR1 is MNHEY and CDR2 is SVGEGT in the germline V gene. This CDR3 is built from 15 residues. With V trimmed by 7 bases and J by 3 bases, 7 bases remained unmatched. The CDR3 region has the DNA TGTGCCAGCACCGATGGGACTAGCGTGACAGATACGCAGTATTTT. This translates into CASTDGTSVTDTQYF.

There are a few counts of this clonotype. CDR3 coding DNA: TGTGCCAGCAGTTACGTAGGGTATAGTGAGCAGTTCTTC. It yields the protein CASSYVGYSEQFF. The rearrangement uses TRBV6-5 and TRBJ2-1; D remains ambiguous. V was pared by 2 bases and J by 9 bases, with 11 bases between. The CDR3 is 13 amino acids. Germline V gene lookup returns CDR1 MNHEY and CDR2 SVGAGI.

The J gene is TRBJ1-2, the V gene TRBV7-8, with a possible D match to TRBD1 (5 bases). The germline V gene encodes CDR1 SGHVS and CDR2 FQNEAQ. V was cut by 3 bases and J by 7 bases, with 21 bases left in between. The CDR3 has 16 amino acids. For the CDR3, the DNA is TGTGCCAGCAGCTTGAGGGACTTAGATGATAGGGGTGGCTACACCTTC. Translating gives CASSLRDLDDRGGYTF. Complete variable domain (other parts from reference TRBV7-8 and TRBJ1-2): GAGVSQSPRYKVAKRGQDVALRCDPISGHVSLFWYQQALGQGPEFLTYFQNEAQLDKSGLPSDRFFAERPEGSVSTLKIQRTQQEDSAVYLCASSLRDLDDRGGYTFGSGTRLTVV.

This clonotype was picked up many times. The chain carries TRBV5-1 and TRBJ1-1, with D unclear. Germline lookup yields CDR1 SGHRS and CDR2 YFSETQ. V was trimmed by 3 bases and J by 1 base, leaving 7 bases between them. CDR3 length equals 13 residues. The chain's CDR3 is CASSSDGNTEAFF. DNA for the CDR3: TGCGCCAGCAGCTCGGACGGGAACACTGAAGCTTTCTTT.

This sequence joins TRBV4-3 and TRBJ2-2, with D unclear. In germline, CDR1 is LGHNA, CDR2 YSLEER. Trimming cost V 7 bases and J 0 bases, with 9 bases left between them. The length of the CDR3 is 14 residues. CDR3 nucleotide sequence: TGCGCCAGCAAGGAGCTGGCGAACACCGGGGAGCTGTTTTTT. Translating gives CASKELANTGELFF.

The V and J genes are TRBV4-3 and TRBJ2-3, with a weak D call TRBD1 (6 bases). V lost 4 bases and J lost 1, with 18 bases in between. The CDR3 covers 17 residues. The V gene's germline CDR1 is LGHNA and CDR2 YSLEER. CDR3 loop: CASSPRSGGRGTDTQYF. The CDR3 DNA follows: TGCGCCAGCAGCCCACGGTCTGGGGGCCGGGGCACAGATACGCAGTATTTT.

In this sample, this clonotype turned up many times. The CDR3 is CASSSTRQEKQFF. CDR3 in DNA: TGTGCCAGCAGCTCTACAAGACAGGAGAAGCAGTTCTTC. The chain uses TRBV7-2 and TRBJ2-1, with D possibly being TRBD1 (6 bases). Trimming left V 4 bases short and J 11 bases short, with 15 bases between. Germline V CDR1 and CDR2: SGHTA, FQGNSA. The CDR3 has 13 amino acids. Using reference TRBV7-2 and TRBJ2-1 for the parts outside the CDR3, the full variable domain is GAGVSQSPSNKVTEKGKDVELRCDPISGHTALYWYRQSLGQGLEFLIYFQGNSAPDKSGLPSDRFSAERTGGSVSTLTIQRTQQEDSAVYLCASSSTRQEKQFFGPGTRLTVL.

This chain connects TRBV4-3 to TRBJ2-2, with D unresolved. V lost 2 bases and J lost 6, with 10 bases in between. Germline V gene sequence: CDR1 LGHNA, CDR2 YSLEER. This CDR3 has 14 residues. The CDR3 spells CASSQRLNPGELFF. CDR3 in DNA: TGCGCCAGCAGCCAACGGCTAAATCCCGGGGAGCTGTTTTTT.

The chain employs TRBV4-1 and TRBJ2-2; 7 positions match TRBD2. CDR1 and CDR2 (germline): MGHRA, YSYEKL. CDR3 length: 16 amino acids. V trimming: 0 bases; J trimming: 3 bases; junction bases outside the gene matches: 4. CDR3 protein: CASSQDPGGYTGELFF. CDR3 sequence (DNA): TGCGCCAGCAGCCAAGACCCGGGGGGTTACACCGGGGAGCTGTTTTTT.

Many counts were recorded for this clonotype. The gene calls are TRBV7-2 and TRBJ1-5; D remains unclear. Per germline, CDR1 SGHTA and CDR2 FQGNSA. V lost 1 base and J lost 0, with 4 bases in between. The CDR3 has 14 amino acids. The DNA of the CDR3 is TGTGCCAGCAGCTTAGGAGCTAGCAATCAGCCCCAGCATTTT. Translating it yields CASSLGASNQPQHF.

This rearrangement joins TRBV18 to TRBJ2-5, with unresolved D. CDR3 length: 14 residues. Germline-derived CDR1 and CDR2 are KGHSH and LQKENI. With 0 bases removed from V and 5 bases from J, the gap between germline ends came to 10 bases. Written as DNA, the CDR3 is TGTGCCAGCTCACCACCGGGGTTACGGGAGACCCAGTACTTC. It codes for CASSPPGLRETQYF.